These T cell receptor beta chains were read from a single sample in a study of blood T cell repertoires in COVID-19. TCRdb's table, derived via immunoSEQ multiplex PCR, lists solely in-frame clones and lacks some. The sample holds about 59,000 clones, approximately 84% seen once. Sequenced sample: peripheral blood. These receptors came from a man older than 75 in a cohort sampled during active COVID-19. Each CDR3 is given with its conserved first and last residue. D genes are given only for firm matches. Clone sizes are given selectively: once, few, many, or a class where the clone is expanded.

D,J,size,V,length,DNA,CDR3
NA,TRBJ2-3,once,TRBV12-3/TRBV12-4,12,TGTGCCAGCAGCCGGGACTGGTCTACGCAGTATTTT,CASSRDWSTQYF
NA,TRBJ2-3,once,TRBV2,14,TGTGCCAGCAGTGAAAGGACTGTCACAGATACGCAGTATTTT,CASSERTVTDTQYF
NA,TRBJ2-5,NA,TRBV2,13,TGTGCCAGCGTTAGGCAGGGGATAGGGACCCAGTACTTC,CASVRQGIGTQYF
NA,TRBJ2-2,NA,TRBV30,15,TGTGCCTGGAAGATCCAGAAGACAGTTCCCGGGGAGCTGTTTTTT,CAWKIQKTVPGELFF
TRBD2,TRBJ2-3,NA,TRBV5-1,16,TGCGCCAGCAGACGACTGACTAGCGGGAGCCCAGATACGCAGTATTTT,CASRRLTSGSPDTQYF
NA,TRBJ2-3,NA,TRBV11-2,13,TGTGCCAGCAGCTTCTCGGGTATAGATACGCAGTATTTT,CASSFSGIDTQYF
TRBD1,TRBJ1-5,NA,TRBV7-8,15,TGTGCCAGCAGCTTAAGAACAGGGGTCAATCAGCCCCAGCATTTT,CASSLRTGVNQPQHF
NA,TRBJ2-5,NA,TRBV27,13,TGTGCCAGCAGTTTTCGAGGGGGAGAGACCCAGTACTTC,CASSFRGGETQYF
NA,TRBJ1-2,once,TRBV21-1,17,TGTGCCAGCAGCAAAATGGTGGGCTGGGGGGACGACTATGGCTACACCTTC,CASSKMVGWGDDYGYTF
NA,TRBJ1-1,NA,TRBV3-1/TRBV3-2,12,TGTGCCAGCAGCCAAGATTTCGCTGAAGCTTTCTTT,CASSQDFAEAFF
NA,TRBJ1-6,NA,TRBV21-1,21,TGTGCCAGCAGCAAAGGCGGAGGCTATTCCACCTCCCTCTCCTATAATTCACCCCTCCACTTT,CASSKGGGYSTSLSYNSPLHF
TRBD1,TRBJ1-5,NA,TRBV10-3,14,TGTGCCATCAGTGGACAGGGCGGCCAGGAGCCCCAGCATTTT,CAISGQGGQEPQHF
NA,TRBJ2-3,NA,TRBV7-2,15,TGTGCCAGCATGTTGCAACAGGGTAGGACAGATACGCAGTATTTT,CASMLQQGRTDTQYF
TRBD2,TRBJ2-5,NA,TRBV18,16,TGTGCCAGCTCAAAGGGGACTAGCGGCTCCCAAGAGACCCAGTACTTC,CASSKGTSGSQETQYF
TRBD2,TRBJ2-5,NA,TRBV5-1,17,TGCGCCAGCAGCTTGACGGGGCAGCGGGGGGGCCAAGAGACCCAGTACTTC,CASSLTGQRGGQETQYF
NA,TRBJ2-7,NA,TRBV3-1/TRBV3-2,13,TGTGCCAGCAGCCTGCAGACAGACTACGAGCAGTACTTC,CASSLQTDYEQYF
NA,TRBJ2-2,NA,TRBV18,16,TGTGCCAGCTCACTCCAACAAGGAGTCAACACCGGGGAGCTGTTTTTT,CASSLQQGVNTGELFF
NA,TRBJ1-1,NA,TRBV6-5,13,TGTGCCAGCTCACAGGGAGGGTACACTGAAGCTTTCTTT,CASSQGGYTEAFF
TRBD1,TRBJ1-4,once,TRBV20-1,14,TGCAGTGCGAGTCAGGGGGCAACTAATGAAAAACTGTTTTTT,CSASQGATNEKLFF
TRBD1,TRBJ2-5,NA,TRBV27,14,TGTGCCAGCAGTCCGAACAGGGGCCCAGAGACCCAGTACTTC,CASSPNRGPETQYF
NA,TRBJ1-5,NA,TRBV7-2,15,TGTGCCAGCAGCCTAAACCGGGACTACAATCAGCCCCAGCATTTT,CASSLNRDYNQPQHF
NA,TRBJ1-1,NA,TRBV10-2,12,TGCGCCAGCAGTTCAGGGTCCACTGAAGCTTTCTTT,CASSSGSTEAFF
NA,TRBJ1-5,once,TRBV19,14,TGTGCCAGTAGGGCGGTCCCTAGCAATCAGCCCCAGCATTTT,CASRAVPSNQPQHF
NA,TRBJ2-7,NA,TRBV4-1,14,TGCGCCAGCAGCCAAGAGGGGCACTCCTACGAGCAGTACTTC,CASSQEGHSYEQYF
TRBD1,TRBJ1-2,few,TRBV7-9,15,TGTGCCAGCAGCTTAACCCCCGACAGGGAGGATGGCTACACCTTC,CASSLTPDREDGYTF
NA,TRBJ1-1,NA,TRBV7-8,15,TGTGCCAGCAGCAAAATTTTGACTGTGAACACTGAAGCTTTCTTT,CASSKILTVNTEAFF
TRBD2,TRBJ2-1,once,TRBV9,17,TGTGCCAGCAGCGTGTCGACTAGCGGGGGGGCATACAATGAGCAGTTCTTC,CASSVSTSGGAYNEQFF
TRBD2,TRBJ2-1,NA,TRBV7-9,16,TGTGCCAGCAGCTTAGACGGGCTAGCGGGGGGGCGTGAGCAGTTCTTC,CASSLDGLAGGREQFF
TRBD2,TRBJ2-5,NA,TRBV25-1,15,TGTGCCAGCAGCTTGTCTAGCGGCACCCAAGAGACCCAGTACTTC,CASSLSSGTQETQYF
NA,TRBJ2-3,NA,TRBV11-2,12,TGTGCCAGCAGCCCAGGCACAGATACGCAGTATTTT,CASSPGTDTQYF
TRBD1,TRBJ1-2,NA,TRBV3-1/TRBV3-2,14,TGTGCCAGCAGCCATGGACAGGGGGCTCGTGGCTACACCTTC,CASSHGQGARGYTF
TRBD2,TRBJ2-7,NA,TRBV5-1,15,TGCGCCAGCAGCTCATCCGGGACTAGGATCTACGAGCAGTACTTC,CASSSSGTRIYEQYF
NA,TRBJ2-5,NA,TRBV5-1,12,TGCGCCAGCAGCAGCCCGCAAGAGACCCAGTACTTC,CASSSPQETQYF
NA,TRBJ1-2,NA,TRBV19,13,TGTGCCAGTAGTGCAGGGGCGAAGGGGGGCTACACCTTC,CASSAGAKGGYTF
NA,TRBJ2-3,once,TRBV9,16,TGTGCCAGCAGCGTAGTAGGCAGGGGCGGCACAGATACGCAGTATTTT,CASSVVGRGGTDTQYF
NA,TRBJ1-5,NA,TRBV19,15,TGTGCCAGTAGTATGAACAGAAATAGCAATCAGCCCCAGCATTTT,CASSMNRNSNQPQHF
TRBD1,TRBJ1-2,NA,TRBV7-9,16,TGTGCCAGCAGCTCCACAGGGGGGGGCTTCAACTATGGCTACACCTTC,CASSSTGGGFNYGYTF
NA,TRBJ1-2,once,TRBV30,14,TGTGCCTGGAGTGTACGGGGGGGGGCCTATGGCTACACCTTC,CAWSVRGGAYGYTF
NA,TRBJ2-5,NA,TRBV7-2,13,TGTGCCAGCAGCTTAGACATCCCAGAGACCCAGTACTTC,CASSLDIPETQYF
TRBD1,TRBJ2-5,NA,TRBV18,15,TGTGCCAGCTCACCACCGACAGGGCTCCAAGAGACCCAGTACTTC,CASSPPTGLQETQYF
TRBD1,TRBJ1-1,NA,TRBV30,13,TGTGCCTGGAGTTTGGAGGGGGCCACTGAAGCTTTCTTT,CAWSLEGATEAFF
TRBD2,TRBJ2-5,once,TRBV20-1,14,TGCAGTGCGAGTGGACTAGCGGACCAAGAGACCCAGTACTTC,CSASGLADQETQYF
NA,TRBJ1-3,NA,TRBV5-1,15,TGCGCCAGCAGCCTCGATGTGAGCTCTGGAAACACCATATATTTT,CASSLDVSSGNTIYF
NA,TRBJ1-1,NA,TRBV20-1,11,TGCAGTGCTAGAGTCGTGACAGAAGCTTTCTTT,CSARVVTEAFF
NA,TRBJ2-1,NA,TRBV28,16,TGTGCCAGCAGTTCCGCAGGGGTTCAGGTGAAGGATGAGCAGTTCTTC,CASSSAGVQVKDEQFF
NA,TRBJ1-1,NA,TRBV30,13,TGTGCCTGGACAGGATTCACGAACACTGAAGCTTTCTTT,CAWTGFTNTEAFF
NA,TRBJ2-7,NA,TRBV7-9,12,TGTGCCAGCAGCTTCAGGTCCTACGAGCAGTACTTC,CASSFRSYEQYF
TRBD2,TRBJ2-7,NA,TRBV4-1,19,TGCGCCAGCAGCCAAATCGGACTAGCGGGATCAGGAAAAGACTACGAGCAGTACTTC,CASSQIGLAGSGKDYEQYF
NA,TRBJ2-1,NA,TRBV7-2,16,TGTGCCAGCAGCTTAGTCGCGGGGGCCACATACAATGAGCAGTTCTTC,CASSLVAGATYNEQFF
NA,TRBJ2-1,NA,TRBV9,14,TGTGCCAGCAGCGTAGACTGGGGGAGGAATGAGCAGTTCTTC,CASSVDWGRNEQFF
TRBD1,TRBJ2-7,NA,TRBV4-1,16,TGCGCCAGCAGCCAAGATCGGGGACAGAGCTCCTACGAGCAGTACTTC,CASSQDRGQSSYEQYF
NA,TRBJ1-1,NA,TRBV9,14,TGTGCCAGCAGCCCGGGGGGGCAGAACACTGAAGCTTTCTTT,CASSPGGQNTEAFF
NA,TRBJ2-5,NA,TRBV13,13,TGTGCCAGCAGCTTCGGACAGCAAGAGACCCAGTACTTC,CASSFGQQETQYF